The T cell receptor beta chain described here comes from a study of control samples from healthy donors and cancer patients. The length of the CDR3 is 19 residues. V shed 2 bases and J shed 1 base, with 23 bases lying between them. The repertoire was sequenced with immunoSEQ multiplex PCR; TCRdb's copy has only in-frame clones and lacks some. The sample holds 150,000 to 160,000 clones; about 94% are singletons and the top ten take about 5.2%. V and J are TRBV23-1 and TRBJ1-1, with D unclear. TRBV23-1 is flagged as an ORF with uncertain function. This sequence was found in a man aged 35 to 55 in good health. The source material was blood. CDR3 sequence (DNA): TGCGCCAGCAGTCAACCGACTCCAGCCCATCCCTCACGGAACACTGAAGCTTTCTTT. Translating gives CASSQPTPAHPSRNTEAFF.